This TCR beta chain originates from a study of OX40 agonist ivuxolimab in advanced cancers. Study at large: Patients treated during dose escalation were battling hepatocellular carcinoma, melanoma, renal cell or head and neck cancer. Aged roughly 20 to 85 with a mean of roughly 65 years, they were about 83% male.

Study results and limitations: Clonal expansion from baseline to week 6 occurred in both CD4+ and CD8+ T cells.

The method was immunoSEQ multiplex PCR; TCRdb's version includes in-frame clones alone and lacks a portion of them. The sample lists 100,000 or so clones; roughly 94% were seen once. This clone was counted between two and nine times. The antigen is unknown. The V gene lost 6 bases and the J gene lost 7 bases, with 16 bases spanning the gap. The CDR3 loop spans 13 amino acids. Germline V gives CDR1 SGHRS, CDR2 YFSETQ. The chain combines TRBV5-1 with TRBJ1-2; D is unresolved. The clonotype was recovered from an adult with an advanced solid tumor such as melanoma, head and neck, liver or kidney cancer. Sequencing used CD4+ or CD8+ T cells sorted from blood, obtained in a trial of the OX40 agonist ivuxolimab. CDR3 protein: CASMTAGSGGYTF. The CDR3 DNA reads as TGCGCCAGCATGACGGCTGGCTCGGGTGGCTACACCTTC.